The 20 T cell receptor beta chains listed next were all sequenced from one sample in a study of shared clonotypes between healthy human individuals. Here immunoSEQ multiplex PCR was the method, and the copy in TCRdb shows in-frame clones only, minus some. Of roughly 2 million clones in the sample, approximately 96% were seen once. The sequencing sample was made of naive CD4+ T cells sorted from blood. The subset here: CD45RA+ positively selected. The receptors come from a man between 18 and 35 years old in good health.

As to this clone: This sample includes further DNA sequences coding for the same CDR3. The chain links TRBV5-1 to TRBJ2-6; D gene uncertain. Germline V CDR1 and CDR2: SGHRS, YFSETQ. This CDR3 has 15 residues. Between the trimmed V and J ends, which lost 0 bases and 0 bases, there was a span of 4 bases. The CDR3 DNA reads as TGCGCCAGCAGCTTGGACTCCTCTGGGGCCAACGTCCTGACTTTC. This gives the protein CASSLDSSGANVLTF.

This clone was seen a handful of times. This chain uses TRBV6-5 with TRBJ1-1; 7 bases agree with TRBD1. Germline V gene sequence: CDR1 MNHEY, CDR2 SVGAGI. The CDR3 length is 14 residues. V gave up 8 bases and J gave up 3 bases; unmatched junction bases: 9. The CDR3 DNA reads as TGTGCCAGCTGCAGGGGGTTCAGGGACACTGAAGCTTTCTTT. This encodes CASCRGFRDTEAFF.

V gene TRBV5-8 combines with J gene TRBJ2-1; 8 positions agree with TRBD1. Germline V CDR1 and CDR2: SGHTS, YDEGEE. The trim removed 0 bases at V and 7 bases at J, leaving 3 bases unmatched. The CDR3 has 14 residues. The CDR3 region is CASSLGRGRNEQFF. In DNA form, the CDR3 reads TGTGCCAGCAGCTTGGGCAGGGGGCGAAATGAGCAGTTCTTC.

The chain has TRBV5-1 and TRBJ2-6; TRBD2 agrees at 8 bases. CDR3 size: 18 residues. The V and J ends lost 0 bases and 0 bases, in that order; junction bases with no gene match: 5. The germline V gene encodes CDR1 SGHRS and CDR2 YFSETQ. The CDR3 loop reads CASSLALAVSSGANVLTF. The CDR3 nucleotides are TGCGCCAGCAGCTTGGCACTAGCGGTGAGCTCTGGGGCCAACGTCCTGACTTTC.

This chain uses TRBV6-1 with TRBJ1-5; the match to TRBD1 covers 8 bases. The CDR3 is made up of 16 amino acids. The V segment lost 4 bases and the J segment 5 bases; nucleotides outside the gene matches: 10. Germline V lookup: CDR1 MNHNS, CDR2 SASEGT. The chain's CDR3 is CASSGGDRYPDQPQHF. CDR3 DNA: TGTGCCAGCAGTGGGGGGGACAGGTACCCCGATCAGCCCCAGCATTTT.

The chain uses TRBV10-3 and TRBJ2-2; D may be TRBD2 (5 bases). The germline V gene has CDR1 ENHRY and CDR2 SYGVKD. Deletions cut 7 bases from V and 1 base from J, with 10 bases between. This CDR3 is built from 14 residues. The CDR3 loop is CAINNGMNTGELFF. CDR3 nucleotides: TGTGCCATCAATAACGGGATGAACACCGGGGAGCTGTTTTTT.

This clone was detected once. This chain links TRBV5-1 with TRBJ1-3; TRBD1 matches at 8 bases. V trimming: 3 bases; J trimming: 4 bases; junction bases outside the gene matches: 9. The germline CDR1 and CDR2 sequences are SGHRS and YFSETQ. The CDR3 spans 16 residues. The CDR3 DNA is TGCGCCAGCAGCTCGACAGGGGTGGGTTTCGGAAACACCATATATTTT. It translates to CASSSTGVGFGNTIYF.

The chain recombines TRBV30 with TRBJ1-2; no clear D gene. Trimming stripped 2 bases from V and 7 bases from J, with 11 bases between. The CDR3 sequence is 12 residues long. Germline values: CDR1 GTSNPN, CDR2 SVGIG (reference sequence). The CDR3 reads CAWSRPGFGYTF. The CDR3 DNA is TGTGCCTGGAGTAGGCCGGGGTTTGGCTACACCTTC.

The chain recombines TRBV18 with TRBJ1-6; tentative D call: TRBD1 (5 bases). The CDR3 covers 16 residues. Germline lookup yields CDR1 KGHSH and CDR2 LQKENI. V dropped 2 bases and J dropped 7 bases, with 15 bases sitting between them. The CDR3 loop is CASSPWGIVENSPLHF. CDR3 bases: TGTGCCAGCTCACCATGGGGGATAGTGGAGAATTCACCCCTCCACTTT.

This clone has only one observation. The chain joins TRBV19 to TRBJ1-6; 7 bases align to TRBD1. Germline values: CDR1 LNHDA, CDR2 SQIVND (reference sequence). The CDR3 length is 16 residues. Trimming at V came to 5 bases and at J to 3 bases, leaving 7 bases not matched to a gene. Written as DNA, the CDR3 is TGTGCCAGTAGTCTGAGGACAGGAGTCTATAATTCACCCCTCCACTTT. Protein product: CASSLRTGVYNSPLHF.

The V gene is TRBV28, the J gene TRBJ1-4; weak D call: TRBD1 (5 bases). CDR1 is MDHEN, CDR2 SYDVKM, per germline. V lost 7 bases and J 0 bases, leaving 9 bases between the germline ends. The CDR3 has 14 residues. CDR3 in amino acids: CASNLGATNEKLFF. In DNA form, the CDR3 reads TGTGCCAGCAATTTGGGGGCAACTAATGAAAAACTGTTTTTT.

The chain is built from TRBV7-2 and TRBJ2-3; 9 bases fit TRBD2. The CDR3 consists of 14 residues. The germline gives CDR1 SGHTA, CDR2 FQGNSA. V shed 8 bases, J shed 4 bases, and the junction held 7 bases outside the gene matches. DNA for the CDR3: TGTGCCAGCTCCAGACTAGCGGTCCCAGATACGCAGTATTTT. Its protein is CASSRLAVPDTQYF. The variable domain in full, with the rest retrieved from reference TRBV7-2 and TRBJ2-3, is GAGVSQSPSNKVTEKGKDVELRCDPISGHTALYWYRQSLGQGLEFLIYFQGNSAPDKSGLPSDRFSAERTGGSVSTLTIQRTQQEDSAVYLCASSRLAVPDTQYFGPGTRLTVL.

The chain is built from TRBV12-5 and TRBJ2-5, with TRBD1 matching over 8 bases. From germline, CDR1 is LGHNT and CDR2 FRNRAP. The CDR3 covers 15 residues. J gave up 0 bases and V 4 bases, and 4 bases lay outside the gene matches. The CDR3 sequence is CASGSNRGYQETQYF. The CDR3 coding sequence is TGTGCTAGTGGTTCCAACAGGGGGTACCAAGAGACCCAGTACTTC.

This sequence joins TRBV7-2 and TRBJ1-2; 8 positions match TRBD1. This CDR3 region has 15 residues. Per germline, CDR1 SGHTA and CDR2 FQGNSA. V gave up 0 bases and J gave up 7 bases; unmatched junction bases: 7. CDR3 coding DNA: TGTGCCAGCAGCTTAGCTCCGGACAGGGATGGTGGCTACACCTTC. Translated: CASSLAPDRDGGYTF.

The rearrangement joins TRBV10-2 to TRBJ2-5; TRBD2 might be the D (6 bases). CDR1 is WSHSY and CDR2 is SAAADI in the germline V gene. CDR3 length: 14 amino acids. Trimming shortened V by 7 bases and J by 2 bases, and 14 bases separated the two germline ends. The CDR3, as DNA: TGCGCCAGCACTGATAGCGGCGAGCAAGAGACCCAGTACTTC. Its translation is CASTDSGEQETQYF.

V usage is TRBV9 and J usage is TRBJ1-3; a possible D gene is TRBD1 (5 bases). Germline V lookup: CDR1 SGDLS, CDR2 YYNGEE. Trimming shortened V by 0 bases and J by 3 bases, and 16 bases separated the two germline ends. The CDR3 sequence is 17 residues long. In DNA, the CDR3 is TGTGCCAGCAGCGTAGGGGGACCCCGTACGCTTGGAAACACCATATATTTT. As protein: CASSVGGPRTLGNTIYF.

The chain employs TRBV5-1 and TRBJ1-1; D is undetermined. CDR3 length: 13 residues. Germline CDR1 and CDR2: SGHRS and YFSETQ. Deletions cut 0 bases from V and 6 bases from J, with 9 bases between. The CDR3 loop is CASSLGSLPEAFF. Written as DNA, the CDR3 is TGCGCCAGCAGCTTGGGTAGCTTGCCTGAAGCTTTCTTT.

This clone was detected only once. This chain uses TRBV2 with TRBJ2-3; TRBD1 might be the D (5 bases). The CDR3 has 15 amino acids. V was trimmed by 6 bases and J by 0 bases, leaving 13 bases between them. Germline assignment: CDR1 SNHLY and CDR2 FYNNEI. CDR3 amino acids: CASSNGATSTDTQYF. The CDR3 DNA reads as TGTGCCAGCAGCAATGGGGCTACTAGCACAGATACGCAGTATTTT.

This chain links TRBV5-4 with TRBJ2-4, with 7 bases identical to TRBD1. Germline-derived CDR1 and CDR2 are SGHNT and YYREEE (reference sequence). The ends lost 2 bases at V and 6 bases at J; junction bases unmatched: 5. The CDR3 loop spans 14 amino acids. In DNA form, the CDR3 reads TGTGCCAGCAGCTTAGGGGGCGAGATAAACATTCAGTACTTC. This codes for CASSLGGEINIQYF.

A few counts support this clone. The rearrangement uses TRBV25-1 and TRBJ1-4, with 7 bases matching TRBD1. In germline, CDR1 is MGHDK, CDR2 SYGVNS. The CDR3 is 15 residues long. The V gene end was trimmed by 1 base and the J gene end by 8 bases; junction bases not matched to a gene: 7. CDR3: CASSESGRGLEKLFF. The DNA for the CDR3 is TGTGCCAGCAGTGAATCGGGCAGGGGGTTAGAAAAACTGTTTTTT. The full variable domain, its missing parts supplied by reference TRBV25-1 and TRBJ1-4, is EADIYQTPRYLVIGTGKKITLECSQTMGHDKMYWYQQDPGMELHLIHYSYGVNSTEKGDLSSESTVSRIRTEHFPLTLESARPSHTSQYLCASSESGRGLEKLFFGSGTQLSVL.